The sequence of this T cell receptor beta chain was determined in a study of early T cells in non-severe SARS-CoV-2 infection. Study information: Bulk RNA isolated from unsorted whole blood underwent sequencing; chains were not paired. Overall study findings and caveats: Private and CD4 specificities were missed by VDJdb matching, which favored anti-spike CD8 responses.

Notes on this clonotype: No antigen is known for it.

Individual cDNA molecules received unique molecular identifiers. TCRdb reanalysed the 5' RACE reads using MiXCR and keeps one entry per CDR3 protein. The sample carries roughly 93,000 distinct CDR3 sequences, 9.5% to 12% recorded once. The CDR3 contains 15 residues. Trimming took 2 bases from V and 1 from J, leaving 13 bases between them. Germline CDR1 is SGDLS and CDR2 is YYNGEE. This clonotype was obtained from an adult who was a healthcare worker with PCR-confirmed SARS-CoV-2 infection or an uninfected control (not recorded which). V is TRBV9 and J is TRBJ2-7; D is uncertain. The sample taken for sequencing was whole blood. This CDR3 reads CASSVGAASSYEQYF. DNA for the CDR3: TGTGCCAGCAGCGTTGGAGCAGCGAGTTCCTACGAGCAGTACTTC.